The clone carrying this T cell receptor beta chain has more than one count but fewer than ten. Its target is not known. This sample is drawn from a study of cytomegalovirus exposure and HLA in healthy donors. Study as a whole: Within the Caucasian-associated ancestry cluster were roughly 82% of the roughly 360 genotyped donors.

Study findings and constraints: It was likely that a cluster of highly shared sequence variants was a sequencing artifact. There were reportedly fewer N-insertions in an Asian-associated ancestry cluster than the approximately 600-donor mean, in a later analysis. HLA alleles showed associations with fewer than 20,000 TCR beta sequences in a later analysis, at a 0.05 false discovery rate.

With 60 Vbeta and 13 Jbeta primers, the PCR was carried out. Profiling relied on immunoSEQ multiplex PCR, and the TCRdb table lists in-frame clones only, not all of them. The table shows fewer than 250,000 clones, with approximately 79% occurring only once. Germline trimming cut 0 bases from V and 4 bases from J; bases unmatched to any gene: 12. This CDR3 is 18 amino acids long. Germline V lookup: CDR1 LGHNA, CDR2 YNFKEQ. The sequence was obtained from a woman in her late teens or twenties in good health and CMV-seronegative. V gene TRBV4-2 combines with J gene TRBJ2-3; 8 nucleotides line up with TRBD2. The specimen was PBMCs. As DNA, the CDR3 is TGTGCCAGCAGCCAAGATTGGACGAGCGGGAGTGGTTCAGATACGCAGTATTTT. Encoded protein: CASSQDWTSGSGSDTQYF.